This TCR beta chain emerged from a study of T-cell reconstitution after alpha-beta-depleted transplantation in children. Germline CDR1 is SQVTM and CDR2 is ANQGSEA. V lost 4 bases and J lost 4; bases outside the gene matches: 5. CDR3 length: 13 amino acids. Unique molecular identifiers featured in how the TCRbeta library was prepared. TCRdb ran MiXCR on the PCR reads and lists one entry per CDR3 protein. This table holds nearly 250,000 distinct CDR3 sequences, 8.2% found once. This clonotype was found many times. Here the sequenced sample was PBMCs, mostly from graft donor cells, taken 180 days after TCRalphabeta/CD19-depleted stem cell transplant. This receptor was taken from a male patient between 5 and 17 years old who had a stem cell transplant for acute lymphoblastic leukemia, so the T cells may come from the graft donor. The chain combines TRBV29-1 with TRBJ2-7; 9 nucleotides align to TRBD2. CDR3 sequence reads: CSVAPGLAYEQYF. DNA of the CDR3: TGCAGCGTTGCACCGGGACTAGCTTACGAGCAGTACTTC.